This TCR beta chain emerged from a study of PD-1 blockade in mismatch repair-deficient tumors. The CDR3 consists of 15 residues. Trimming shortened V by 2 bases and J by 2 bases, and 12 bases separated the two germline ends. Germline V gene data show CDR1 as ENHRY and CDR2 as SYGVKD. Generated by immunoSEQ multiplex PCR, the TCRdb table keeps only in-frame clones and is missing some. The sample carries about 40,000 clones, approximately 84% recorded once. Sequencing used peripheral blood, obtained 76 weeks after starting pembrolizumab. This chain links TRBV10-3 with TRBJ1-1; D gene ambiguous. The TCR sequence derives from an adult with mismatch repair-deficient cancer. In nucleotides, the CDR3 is TGTGCCATCAGTGAGCCACCTCGGGTTAACACTGAAGCTTTCTTT. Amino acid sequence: CAISEPPRVNTEAFF.